This T cell receptor beta chain is from a study of monozygotic twins with inflammatory bowel disease. Study findings and constraints: The inverse Simpson measure of TCRbeta diversity was lower in IBD patients than in healthy co-twins. Researchers were unable to tell different T cell subtypes apart. Especially where disease activity was present, IBD patients had fewer clonotypes in common with others than healthy twins did.

A note on this clonotype: Its cognate antigen is unknown.

Someone took a 2.5 ml blood sample from each of the donors. The germline V gene has CDR1 LGHDT and CDR2 YNNKEL (reference sequence). The CDR3 loop spans 14 amino acids. Each CDR3 protein gets one entry in TCRdb, which reprocessed the 5' RACE reads and gives no DNA. The table for this sample gives around 410,000 distinct CDR3 sequences. The rearrangement links TRBV3-1 to TRBJ2-7; TCRdb calls TRBD2, which cannot be checked without DNA. This sequence originates from a human donor with ulcerative colitis or Crohn's disease, or a healthy co-twin of an affected twin (not recorded which). The sequenced sample consisted of blood. The CDR3 sequence is CASSHGLASDEQYF.